This T cell receptor beta chain derives from a study of early T cells in non-severe SARS-CoV-2 infection. Turning to the study itself: Sequencing targeted bulk RNA from unsorted whole blood, leaving chains unpaired. Study-wide results and caveats: The study's VDJdb matching favored anti-spike CD8 responses and missed private and CD4 specificities.

The table lists this clonotype with many counts. Its antigen is not known. Individual cDNA molecules were tagged with unique molecular identifiers, the study reported. TCRdb analysed the 5' RACE reads with MiXCR anew, one entry per CDR3 protein. The table shows 95,000 to 120,000 distinct CDR3 sequences, with 12% occurring only once. CDR1 and CDR2 (germline): SQVTM, ANQGSEA. There are 12 residues in the CDR3. Germline trimming cut 7 bases from V and 9 bases from J; bases unmatched to any gene: 8. The source is an adult who was a healthcare worker with PCR-confirmed SARS-CoV-2 infection or an uninfected control (not recorded which). The sample taken for sequencing was whole blood. The chain links TRBV29-1 to TRBJ2-1; 8 positions match TRBD2. CDR3 region: CSGKGGGIEQFF. The CDR3 nucleotides read TGCAGCGGCAAGGGCGGGGGGATTGAGCAGTTCTTC.